This T cell receptor (beta chain) was captured in a study of cytotoxic CD8 clonotypes in ibrutinib-treated CLL. Study-wide context: After a median roughly twelve months on treatment (6 to 36), response samples were drawn. Mean yields were around 260,000 productive templates and over 85,000 productive rearrangements per sample.

This clone came up once. The antigen remains undetermined. Deletions cut 5 bases from V and 1 base from J, with 17 bases between. This CDR3 has 16 residues. Germline V gene data show CDR1 as SGHVS and CDR2 as FQNEAQ. Whole-study results and caveats: Baseline values of clonality outstripped age-matched healthy donors and followed circulating CD8+ T-cell counts.

TCRdb's copy holds only in-frame clones and misses some; the assay was immunoSEQ multiplex PCR. The data contain about 4,200 clones, 83% of them singletons. V usage is TRBV7-8 and J usage is TRBJ2-5; TRBD1 might be the D (6 bases). Here the sequenced sample was PBMCs, taken before ibrutinib treatment. This sequence was found in a human donor with chronic lymphocytic leukemia. CDR3 amino acids: CASSPNPGQPQETQYF. The CDR3 region has the DNA TGTGCCAGCAGCCCTAACCCGGGACAACCCCAAGAGACCCAGTACTTC.